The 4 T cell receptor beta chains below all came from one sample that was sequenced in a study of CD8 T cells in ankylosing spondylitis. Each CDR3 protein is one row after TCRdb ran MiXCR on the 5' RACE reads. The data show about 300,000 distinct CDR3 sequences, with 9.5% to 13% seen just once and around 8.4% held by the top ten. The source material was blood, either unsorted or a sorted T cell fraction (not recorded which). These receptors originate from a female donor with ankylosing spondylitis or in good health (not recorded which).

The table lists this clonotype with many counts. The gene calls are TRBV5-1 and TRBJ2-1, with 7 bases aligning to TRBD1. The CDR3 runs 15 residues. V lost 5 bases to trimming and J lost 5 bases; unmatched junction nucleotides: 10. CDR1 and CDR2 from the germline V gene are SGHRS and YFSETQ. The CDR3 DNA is TGCGCCAGCAGGGAGACGGGACAGCAGAACAATGAGCAGTTCTTC. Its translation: CASRETGQQNNEQFF. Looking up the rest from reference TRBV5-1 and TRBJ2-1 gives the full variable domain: KAGVTQTPRYLIKTRGQQVTLSCSPISGHRSVSWYQQTPGQGLQFLFEYFSETQRNKGNFPGRFSGRQFSNSRSEMNVSTLELGDSALYLCASRETGQQNNEQFFGPGTRLTVL.

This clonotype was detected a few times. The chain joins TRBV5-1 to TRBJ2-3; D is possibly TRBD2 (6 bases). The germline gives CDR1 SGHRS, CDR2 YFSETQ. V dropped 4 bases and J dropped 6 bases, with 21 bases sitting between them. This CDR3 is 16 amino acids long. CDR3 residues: CASSPGVTVRGDTQYF. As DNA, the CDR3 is TGCGCCAGCAGCCCGGGGGTCACAGTCCGGGGGGATACGCAGTATTTT.

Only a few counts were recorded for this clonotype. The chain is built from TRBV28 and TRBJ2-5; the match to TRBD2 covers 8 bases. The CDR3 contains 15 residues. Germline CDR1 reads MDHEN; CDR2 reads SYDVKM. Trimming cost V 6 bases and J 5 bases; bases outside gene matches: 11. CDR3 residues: CASSLQREKWETQYF. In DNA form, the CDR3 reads TGTGCCAGCAGCCTTCAGCGGGAGAAGTGGGAGACCCAGTACTTC.

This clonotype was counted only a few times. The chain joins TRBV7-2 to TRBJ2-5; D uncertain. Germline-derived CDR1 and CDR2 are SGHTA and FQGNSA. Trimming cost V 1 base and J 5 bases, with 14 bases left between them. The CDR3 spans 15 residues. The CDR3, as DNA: TGTGCCAGCAGCTTAGAGGCTGGAGCTTGGGAGACCCAGTACTTC. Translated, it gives CASSLEAGAWETQYF.